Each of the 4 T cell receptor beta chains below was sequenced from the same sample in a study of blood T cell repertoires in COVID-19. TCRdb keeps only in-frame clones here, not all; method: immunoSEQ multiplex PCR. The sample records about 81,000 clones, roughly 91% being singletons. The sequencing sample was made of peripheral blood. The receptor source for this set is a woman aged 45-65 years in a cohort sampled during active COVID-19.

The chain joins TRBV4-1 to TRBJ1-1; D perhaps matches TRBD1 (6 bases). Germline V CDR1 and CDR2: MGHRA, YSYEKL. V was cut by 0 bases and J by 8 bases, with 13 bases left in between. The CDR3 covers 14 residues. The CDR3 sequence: CASSQDAMGAEAFF. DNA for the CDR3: TGCGCCAGCAGCCAAGATGCGATGGGGGCAGAAGCTTTCTTT.

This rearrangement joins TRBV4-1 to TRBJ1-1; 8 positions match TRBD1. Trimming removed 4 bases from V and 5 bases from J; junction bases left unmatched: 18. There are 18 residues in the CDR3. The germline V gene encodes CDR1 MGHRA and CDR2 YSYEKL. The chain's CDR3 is CASSPLDRARVLGTEAFF. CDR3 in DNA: TGCGCCAGCAGCCCCCTGGACAGGGCGAGGGTCCTAGGAACTGAAGCTTTCTTT.

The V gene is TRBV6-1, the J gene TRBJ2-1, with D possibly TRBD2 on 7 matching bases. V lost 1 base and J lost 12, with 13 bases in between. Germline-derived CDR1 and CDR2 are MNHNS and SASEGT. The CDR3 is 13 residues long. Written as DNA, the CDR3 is TGTGCCAGCAGTGAAGGAAACCGGGGGGCGCAGTTCTTC. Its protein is CASSEGNRGAQFF.

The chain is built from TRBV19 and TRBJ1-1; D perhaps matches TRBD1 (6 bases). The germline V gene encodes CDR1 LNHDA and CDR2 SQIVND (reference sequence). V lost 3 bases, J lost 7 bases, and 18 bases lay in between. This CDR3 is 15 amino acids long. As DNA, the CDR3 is TGTGCCAGTAGTATCGTGGGACACAGAACAGATGAAGCTTTCTTT. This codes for CASSIVGHRTDEAFF.